The clone carrying this T cell receptor (beta chain) was seen many times. The antigen remains undetermined. V gave up 5 bases and J gave up 5 bases, with 27 bases separating them. The CDR3 extends over 18 amino acids. Germline values: CDR1 SEHNR, CDR2 FQNEAQ (reference sequence). Unique molecular identifiers were added to individual cDNA molecules. TCRdb used MiXCR to reprocess the 5' RACE reads, holding one entry per CDR3 protein. The data hold roughly 80,000 distinct CDR3 sequences, with around a tenth observed a single time. This sample is drawn from a study of early T cells in non-severe SARS-CoV-2 infection. Study as a whole: Sequenced material consisted of bulk RNA (from unsorted whole blood), and chains were unpaired. Study findings and constraints: Anti-spike CD8 responses were favored by VDJdb matching, which missed private and CD4 specificities.

The V gene is TRBV7-9, the J gene TRBJ1-1, with D perhaps matching TRBD1 (5 bases). The clonotype comes from an adult who was a healthcare worker with PCR-confirmed SARS-CoV-2 infection or an uninfected control (not recorded which). Sequencing was done on a sample of whole blood. CDR3 sequence (DNA): TGTGCCAGCAGCCCACATCCCGGGACGAAAAATTTGGGGACTGAAGCTTTCTTT. As protein: CASSPHPGTKNLGTEAFF.